Sequencing of this TCR beta chain was carried out in a study of graft-versus-host responses after intestinal transplantation. Background on the study: Anti-thymocyte globulin was used for induction in all recipients, who then took tacrolimus and steroids for 2 to 4 years. Whole-study findings and limits: Declining HvG levels early post-transplant were linked to peak circulating GvH clone levels.

Regarding this clone: What it binds is unknown.

Method: immunoSEQ multiplex PCR; TCRdb's copy keeps in-frame clones and lacks some. There are tens of thousands of clones in the sample; around nine tenths occur only once, and approximately 2.9% lies in the top ten. Germline values: CDR1 MGHRA, CDR2 YSYEKL. The V and J ends lost 4 bases and 3 bases respectively, with 18 bases between them. This CDR3 has 16 amino acids. This chain uses TRBV4-1 with TRBJ1-2; a possible D gene is TRBD1 (5 bases). The sequenced sample was PBMCs, obtained around 120 days after intestinal transplantation. The receptor's source is a human patient who received an intestinal transplant, so some T cells may come from the graft donor. The CDR3 DNA follows: TGCGCCAGCAGCCCCCAGGGAGAGGGGCTGTACTATGGCTACACCTTC. This sequence encodes CASSPQGEGLYYGYTF.